This passage covers 25 T cell receptor beta chains from one sample sequenced in a study of cytomegalovirus exposure and HLA in healthy donors. Primers for the PCR totalled 60 Vbeta and 13 Jbeta. The repertoire was sequenced with immunoSEQ multiplex PCR; TCRdb's copy has only in-frame clones and lacks some. The sample has 100,000 or so clones; 76% are singletons. The source material was PBMCs. These receptors were obtained from a man between 35 and 55 years old in good health and CMV-seropositive.

This clone was counted a single time. The chain couples TRBV30 to TRBJ2-7; perhaps TRBD1 as D (7 bases). Germline CDR1 and CDR2: GTSNPN and SVGIG (reference sequence). V was shortened by 4 bases and J by 2 bases, with 15 bases between the two germline ends. The CDR3 loop spans 14 amino acids. The CDR3 nucleotides are TGTGCCTGGACCAGGGGGGATGTCGCCTACGAGCAGTACTTC. Encoded protein: CAWTRGDVAYEQYF.

The genes are TRBV11-3 and TRBJ2-3, with no clear D. V lost 1 base to trimming and J lost 3 bases, with 5 bases between them. The CDR3 consists of 13 residues. The germline V gene encodes CDR1 SGHNT and CDR2 YENEEA. DNA of the CDR3: TGTGCCAGCAGCTTAGTCCTGACAGATACGCAGTATTTT. Translating gives CASSLVLTDTQYF. The whole variable domain, filled in from reference TRBV11-3 and TRBJ2-3, reads EAGVVQSPRYKIIEKKQPVAFWCNPISGHNTLYWYLQNLGQGPELLIRYENEEAVDDSQLPKDRFSAERLKGVDSTLKIQPAELGDSAVYLCASSLVLTDTQYFGPGTRLTVL.

V is TRBV7-8 and J is TRBJ1-1, with D possibly matching TRBD1 (5 bases). The CDR3 runs 14 residues. CDR1 is SGHVS, CDR2 FQNEAQ, per germline. The V end was cut by 2 bases, the J end by 3 bases, with 10 bases between. The CDR3 sequence is CASSLTGGYTEAFF. DNA for the CDR3: TGTGCCAGCAGCTTAACCGGGGGATACACTGAAGCTTTCTTT.

The chain recombines TRBV7-8 with TRBJ1-2; TRBD1 aligns across 7 bases. CDR1 is SGHVS and CDR2 is FQNEAQ in the germline V gene. The CDR3 totals 13 residues. Unmatched junction bases numbered 1, after V lost 2 bases and J lost 4 bases. The CDR3 sequence is CASSLTGAYGYTF. Here the CDR3 DNA reads TGTGCCAGCAGCTTAACAGGGGCCTATGGCTACACCTTC.

The rearrangement joins TRBV7-2 to TRBJ2-7; a weak D match, TRBD1 (5 bases). The germline V gene encodes CDR1 SGHTA and CDR2 FQGNSA. This CDR3 has 13 residues. V lost 1 base and J lost 2, with 6 bases in between. CDR3 nucleotides: TGTGCCAGCAGCTTAGGGACAACCTACGAGCAGTACTTC. Translating gives CASSLGTTYEQYF.

The chain combines TRBV30 with TRBJ1-2; no clear D. Germline assignment: CDR1 GTSNPN and CDR2 SVGIG (reference sequence). This CDR3 is 13 amino acids long. Trimming removed 3 bases from V and 4 bases from J, with 12 bases in between. CDR3: CAWRSGISYGYTF. The CDR3 region has the DNA TGTGCCTGGAGGAGCGGAATCAGCTATGGCTACACCTTC.

V and J are TRBV13 and TRBJ2-7, with 9 positions matching TRBD1. The J segment lost 4 bases and the V segment lost 7 bases, leaving 5 bases of the junction unmatched. Germline values: CDR1 PRHDT, CDR2 FYEKMQ (reference sequence). The CDR3 loop spans 13 amino acids. In nucleotides, the CDR3 is TGTGCCAGCACCGGGACAGGGATTTACGAGCAGTACTTC. Its protein is CASTGTGIYEQYF.

V gene TRBV27 combines with J gene TRBJ2-3, with 7 bases matching TRBD2. This CDR3 is built from 14 residues. CDR1 and CDR2 from the germline V gene are MNHEY and SMNVEV (reference sequence). V lost 6 bases and J lost 3; bases outside the gene matches: 6. DNA of the CDR3: TGTGCCAGCAGGAGGGAGGGTTCGACAGATACGCAGTATTTT. Its protein is CASRREGSTDTQYF.

This clone was counted a few times. The rearrangement uses TRBV7-9 and TRBJ2-7, with 9 nucleotides matching TRBD2. With V trimmed by 1 base and J by 5 bases, 3 bases remained unmatched. CDR1 and CDR2 from the germline V gene are SEHNR and FQNEAQ (reference sequence). The CDR3 extends over 14 amino acids. Here the CDR3 DNA reads TGTGCCAGCAGCTTAGACGCGGGAGGGAACGAGCAGTACTTC. Amino acid sequence: CASSLDAGGNEQYF.

This clone was detected only a few times. The genes are TRBV28 and TRBJ1-3; D might be TRBD1 (5 bases). Trimming stripped 7 bases from V and 0 bases from J, with 19 bases between. Germline V gene data show CDR1 as MDHEN and CDR2 as SYDVKM. The CDR3 totals 17 residues. The CDR3 nucleotides read TGTGCCAGCACTCTGGGGGGAGGAAAGGGCTCTGGAAACACCATATATTTT. Protein product: CASTLGGGKGSGNTIYF.

The rearrangement uses TRBV7-9 and TRBJ2-2; 9 bases agree with TRBD1. CDR1 is SEHNR, CDR2 FQNEAQ, per germline (reference sequence). The CDR3 runs to 16 residues. Trimming took 4 bases from V and 4 from J; bases not matched to a gene: 7. CDR3 amino acids: CASSYPTGGFTGELFF. The CDR3 coding sequence is TGTGCCAGCAGCTATCCGACAGGGGGGTTCACCGGGGAGCTGTTTTTT.

The count of this clone is one. V and J are TRBV9 and TRBJ2-1, with a weak D call TRBD1 (5 bases). The V end was cut by 0 bases, the J end by 2 bases, with 9 bases between. CDR3 size: 15 residues. The germline V gene has CDR1 SGDLS and CDR2 YYNGEE. The CDR3 DNA reads as TGTGCCAGCAGCGTAGTAGGGGTCCCCTACAATGAGCAGTTCTTC. Protein sequence: CASSVVGVPYNEQFF.

The chain carries TRBV7-2 and TRBJ1-2, with 8 bases aligning to TRBD1. J was trimmed by 8 bases and V by 5 bases; bases with no gene match: 10. CDR1 and CDR2 (germline): SGHTA, FQGNSA. The CDR3 has 14 amino acids. For the CDR3, the DNA is TGTGCCAGCAGCCCGCGACAGGGGAGAGAGGGCTACACCTTC. It translates to CASSPRQGREGYTF. Full variable domain (remainder filled in from reference TRBV7-2 and TRBJ1-2): GAGVSQSPSNKVTEKGKDVELRCDPISGHTALYWYRQSLGQGLEFLIYFQGNSAPDKSGLPSDRFSAERTGGSVSTLTIQRTQQEDSAVYLCASSPRQGREGYTFGSGTRLTVV.

This rearrangement joins TRBV5-8 to TRBJ1-3; D is ambiguous. CDR3 size: 11 residues. V was cut by 7 bases and J by 5 bases, with 7 bases left in between. Germline lookup yields CDR1 SGHTS and CDR2 YDEGEE. In DNA form, the CDR3 reads TGTGCCAGCCAAACAAGAAACACCATATATTTT. Encoded protein: CASQTRNTIYF.

The chain links TRBV5-8 to TRBJ1-1, with 11 bases matching TRBD1. The CDR3 contains 17 residues. The trim removed 5 bases at V and 3 bases at J, leaving 12 bases unmatched. Germline CDR1 SGHTS, CDR2 YDEGEE. The CDR3 region has the DNA TGTGCCAGCAGTTTAGATCCCGGGACAGGGGGGTACACTGAAGCTTTCTTT. It yields the protein CASSLDPGTGGYTEAFF.

The rearrangement uses TRBV10-3 and TRBJ2-3; 10 bases match TRBD2. The V gene's germline CDR1 is ENHRY and CDR2 SYGVKD. V trimming: 3 bases; J trimming: 6 bases; junction bases outside the gene matches: 6. The CDR3 runs 15 residues. CDR3 sequence (DNA): TGTGCCATCAGTGACGGGAGCGGGAGGGGGGATACGCAGTATTTT. Its protein is CAISDGSGRGDTQYF.

This sequence joins TRBV19 and TRBJ1-2; weak D call: TRBD1 (5 bases). V was pared by 3 bases and J by 2 bases, with 7 bases between. CDR3 length: 13 residues. CDR1 is LNHDA and CDR2 is SQIVND in the germline V gene (reference sequence). The CDR3 coding sequence is TGTGCCAGTAGTATTGGGGGGAACTATGGCTACACCTTC. The encoded protein is CASSIGGNYGYTF.

This clone was seen a few times. The chain combines TRBV4-3 with TRBJ1-4, with 8 bases matching TRBD1. The CDR3 covers 15 residues. V lost 1 base and J lost 8; bases outside the gene matches: 6. Per the germline V gene, CDR1 is LGHNA and CDR2 is YSLEER. In DNA, the CDR3 is TGCGCCAGCAGCCAAGTCCGACAGGGGAACGAAAAACTGTTTTTT. Translating gives CASSQVRQGNEKLFF.

The rearrangement uses TRBV28 and TRBJ1-5; 8 bases are a match to TRBD1. With 5 bases clipped from V and 6 bases from J, the junction kept 9 bases outside the gene matches. The CDR3 is 15 residues long. CDR1 MDHEN and CDR2 SYDVKM come from the germline V gene. CDR3 bases: TGTGCCAGCAGTGAGGGGACAGGCCGATTTCAGCCCCAGCATTTT. This gives the protein CASSEGTGRFQPQHF.

This clone was seen only once. V is TRBV4-1 and J is TRBJ1-5, with TRBD1 as a possible D gene (6 bases). Trimming removed 5 bases from V and 4 bases from J, with 15 bases in between. CDR1 is MGHRA, CDR2 YSYEKL, per germline. The CDR3 extends over 15 amino acids. CDR3 sequence: CASSTPDSLNQPQHF. CDR3 in DNA: TGCGCCAGCAGCACCCCGGACAGCCTTAATCAGCCCCAGCATTTT.

This chain links TRBV28 with TRBJ2-2; 9 bases match TRBD1. J lost 3 bases, V lost 8 bases, and 10 bases had no gene match. The germline CDR1 and CDR2 sequences are MDHEN and SYDVKM. The CDR3 is 16 residues long. CDR3: CASRKPGTGYTGELFF. The CDR3, as DNA: TGTGCCAGCCGAAAACCCGGGACAGGGTACACCGGGGAGCTGTTTTTT.

This clone was seen once. The chain carries TRBV6-5 and TRBJ2-1; 13 bases agree with TRBD2. Losses at the gene ends were 6 bases for V and 5 bases for J; bases not matched to a gene: 4. Germline CDR1 MNHEY, CDR2 SVGAGI. The CDR3 length is 15 residues. CDR3 amino acids: CASSLLAGGNNEQFF. DNA for the CDR3: TGTGCCAGCAGCCTACTAGCGGGAGGGAACAATGAGCAGTTCTTC.

This clone was picked up a small number of times. The chain links TRBV30 to TRBJ1-6, with D possibly being TRBD1 (5 bases). CDR1 is GTSNPN and CDR2 is SVGIG in the germline V gene (reference sequence). V was clipped by 1 base and J by 9 bases, with 16 bases between them. The CDR3 loop spans 15 amino acids. CDR3 in amino acids: CAWSAVGLLGSPLHF. The CDR3 nucleotides are TGTGCCTGGAGTGCGGTGGGGCTGCTTGGTTCACCCCTCCACTTT.

J is TRBJ2-5 and V is TRBV5-6; 13 bases align to TRBD2. Germline V gene sequence: CDR1 SGHDT, CDR2 YYEEEE. V lost 4 bases and J lost 1; bases outside the gene matches: 13. The length of the CDR3 is 19 residues. CDR3 in amino acids: CASSGLSGLAGLRQETQYF. CDR3 coding DNA: TGTGCCAGCAGCGGGTTATCGGGACTAGCGGGGCTCCGCCAAGAGACCCAGTACTTC.

This clone was detected a few times. This chain joins TRBV11-2 and TRBJ2-7; 8 bases align to TRBD2. Unmatched junction bases numbered 12, after V lost 5 bases and J lost 0 bases. Germline CDR1 SGHAT, CDR2 FQNNGV. The CDR3 has 17 residues. The chain's CDR3 is CASSPLGAGGGSYEQYF. The CDR3 DNA is TGTGCCAGCAGCCCCCTTGGTGCGGGAGGTGGCTCCTACGAGCAGTACTTC.